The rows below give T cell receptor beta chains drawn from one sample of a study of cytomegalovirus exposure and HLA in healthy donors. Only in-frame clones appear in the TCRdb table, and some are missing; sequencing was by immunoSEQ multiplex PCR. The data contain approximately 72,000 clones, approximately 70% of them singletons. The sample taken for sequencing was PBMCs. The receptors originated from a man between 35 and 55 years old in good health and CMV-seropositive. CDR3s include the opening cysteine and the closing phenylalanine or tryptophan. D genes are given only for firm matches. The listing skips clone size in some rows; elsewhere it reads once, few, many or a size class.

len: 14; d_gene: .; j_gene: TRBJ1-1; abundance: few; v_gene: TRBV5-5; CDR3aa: CASSLVGVNTEAFF; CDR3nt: TGTGCCAGCAGCTTGGTCGGTGTGAACACTGAAGCTTTCTTT
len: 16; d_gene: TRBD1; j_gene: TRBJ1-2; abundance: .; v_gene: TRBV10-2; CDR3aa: CASSESPGTGPYGYTF; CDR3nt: TGCGCCAGCAGTGAGTCCCCCGGGACAGGGCCGTATGGCTACACCTTC
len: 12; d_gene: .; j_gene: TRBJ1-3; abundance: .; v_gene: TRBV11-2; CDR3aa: CASSLSGNTIYF; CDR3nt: TGTGCCAGCAGCTTATCAGGAAACACCATATATTTT
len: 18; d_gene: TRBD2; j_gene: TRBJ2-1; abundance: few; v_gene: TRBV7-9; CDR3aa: CASSLLPAGDSFYNEQFF; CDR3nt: TGTGCCAGCAGCTTACTTCCAGCGGGGGATTCTTTTTACAATGAGCAGTTCTTC
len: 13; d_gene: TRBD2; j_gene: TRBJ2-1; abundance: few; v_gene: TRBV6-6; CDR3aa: CASSSGGPSEQFF; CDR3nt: TGTGCCAGCAGTAGCGGGGGCCCCAGTGAGCAGTTCTTC
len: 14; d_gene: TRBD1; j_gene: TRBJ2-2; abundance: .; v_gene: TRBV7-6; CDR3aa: CASSIGQGTGELFF; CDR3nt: TGTGCCAGCAGCATCGGACAGGGGACCGGGGAGCTGTTTTTT
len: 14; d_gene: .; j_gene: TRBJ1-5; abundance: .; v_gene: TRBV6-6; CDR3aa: CASSYSRQNQPQHF; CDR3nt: TGTGCCAGCAGTTACTCGAGGCAGAATCAGCCCCAGCATTTT
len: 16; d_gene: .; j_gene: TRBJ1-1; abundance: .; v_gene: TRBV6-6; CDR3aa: CASSSSGTSMNTEAFF; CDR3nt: TGTGCCAGCAGTTCCTCCGGGACAAGCATGAACACTGAAGCTTTCTTT
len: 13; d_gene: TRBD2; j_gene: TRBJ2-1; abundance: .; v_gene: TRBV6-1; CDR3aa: CASRETIGTSGIF; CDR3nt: TGTGCCAGCAGGGAAACTATCGGGACTAGCGGGATCTTC
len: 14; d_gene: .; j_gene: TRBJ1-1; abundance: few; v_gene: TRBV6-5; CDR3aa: CASSWGGTSTEAFF; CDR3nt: TGTGCCAGCAGCTGGGGGGGGACGAGTACTGAAGCTTTCTTT
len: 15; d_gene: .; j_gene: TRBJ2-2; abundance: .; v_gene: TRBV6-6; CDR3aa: CASSPRTGDTGELFF; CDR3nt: TGTGCCAGCAGCCCCCGGACGGGGGACACCGGGGAGCTGTTTTTT
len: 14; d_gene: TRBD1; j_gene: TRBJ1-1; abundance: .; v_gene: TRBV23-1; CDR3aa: CASSRTGEETEAFF; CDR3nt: TGCGCCAGCAGTCGGACAGGGGAGGAAACTGAAGCTTTCTTT
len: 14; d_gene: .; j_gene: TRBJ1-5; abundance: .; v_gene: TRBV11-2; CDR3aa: CASSLDRNNQPQHF; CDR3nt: TGTGCCAGCAGCTTAGACAGGAACAATCAGCCCCAGCATTTT
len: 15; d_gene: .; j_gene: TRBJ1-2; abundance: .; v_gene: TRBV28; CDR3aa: CASSLGSRGRDGYTF; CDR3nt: TGTGCCAGCAGTCTGGGAAGCAGGGGACGGGATGGCTACACCTTC
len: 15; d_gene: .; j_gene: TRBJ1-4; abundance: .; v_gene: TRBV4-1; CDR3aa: CASSQVGTINEKLFF; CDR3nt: TGCGCCAGCAGCCAAGTCGGGACAATAAATGAAAAACTGTTTTTT
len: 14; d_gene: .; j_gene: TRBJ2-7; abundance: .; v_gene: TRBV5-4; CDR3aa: CASSLDMISYEQYF; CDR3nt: TGTGCCAGCAGCCTGGACATGATCTCCTACGAGCAGTACTTC
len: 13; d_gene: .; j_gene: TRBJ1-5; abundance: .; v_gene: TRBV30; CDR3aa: CAWSSVGNQPQHF; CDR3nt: TGTGCCTGGAGTTCCGTCGGGAATCAGCCCCAGCATTTT
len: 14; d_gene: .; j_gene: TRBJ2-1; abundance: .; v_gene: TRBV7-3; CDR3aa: CASRPAAASREQFF; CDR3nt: TGTGCCAGCAGACCAGCGGCGGCCTCCCGTGAGCAGTTCTTC